The 5 T cell receptor beta chains presented below share a single source sample, sequenced in a study of CD8 T cells in Susac syndrome. RNA totalling roughly 0.45 to 1 ug underwent reverse transcription with random hexamers. TCRdb itself ran the immunoSEQ multiplex PCR reads through MiXCR, one entry per CDR3 protein. The sample has roughly 140,000 distinct CDR3 sequences; roughly 94% are singletons. Specimen: CD8+ T cells from PBMCs. These receptors all come from a human donor with multiple sclerosis.

The count of this clonotype is one. This chain joins TRBV20-1 and TRBJ1-2; 8 bases map to TRBD1. Germline V CDR1 and CDR2: DFQATT, SNEGSKA (reference sequence). This CDR3 has 17 residues. Trimming cost V 3 bases and J 0 bases; bases outside gene matches: 12. The CDR3 DNA reads as TGCAGTGCTAGTAGCCGGGACAGGCCGCTTACTAACTATGGCTACACCTTC. Its protein product is CSASSRDRPLTNYGYTF.

The CDR3 reads CAWRAGGQPQHF. CDR3 coding DNA: TGTGCCTGGAGGGCCGGGGGGCAGCCCCAGCATTTT. V gene TRBV30 combines with J gene TRBJ1-5, with D perhaps TRBD1 (5 bases). Germline V gives CDR1 GTSNPN, CDR2 SVGIG (reference sequence). The CDR3 loop spans 12 amino acids. Deletions cut 3 bases from V and 7 bases from J, with 10 bases between. Full variable domain (rest looked up from reference TRBV30 and TRBJ1-5): SQTIHQWPATLVQPVGSPLSLECTVEGTSNPNLYWYRQAAGRGLQLLFYSVGIGQISSEVPQNLSASRPQDRQFILSSKKLLLSDSGFYLCAWRAGGQPQHFGDGTRLSIL.

V gene TRBV9 combines with J gene TRBJ2-1, with D perhaps TRBD2 (7 bases). Trimming took off 3 bases at V and 8 bases at J, with 18 bases between the two ends. The CDR3 has 15 residues. Germline V gene sequence: CDR1 SGDLS, CDR2 YYNGEE. The CDR3 coding sequence is TGTGCCAGCAGCGGCGTCTGGGGGGGCAAGGATGAGCAGTTCTTC. Protein: CASSGVWGGKDEQFF.

This chain connects TRBV6-5 to TRBJ2-7; D call uncertain. This CDR3 has 15 amino acids. The V end was cut by 2 bases, the J end by 2 bases, with 13 bases between. Germline V gene data show CDR1 as MNHEY and CDR2 as SVGAGI. The CDR3 reads CASSYRPTAPYEQYF. The CDR3 nucleotides read TGTGCCAGCAGTTACCGGCCGACCGCCCCCTACGAGCAGTACTTC.

The rearrangement uses TRBV27 and TRBJ2-3; D ambiguous. The V gene lost 6 bases and the J gene lost 1 base, with 11 bases spanning the gap. CDR3 length equals 14 residues. CDR1 is MNHEY, CDR2 SMNVEV, per germline (reference sequence). CDR3 residues: CASSQRRGTDTQYF. In nucleotides, the CDR3 is TGTGCCAGCAGCCAGAGGCGAGGCACAGATACGCAGTATTTT.